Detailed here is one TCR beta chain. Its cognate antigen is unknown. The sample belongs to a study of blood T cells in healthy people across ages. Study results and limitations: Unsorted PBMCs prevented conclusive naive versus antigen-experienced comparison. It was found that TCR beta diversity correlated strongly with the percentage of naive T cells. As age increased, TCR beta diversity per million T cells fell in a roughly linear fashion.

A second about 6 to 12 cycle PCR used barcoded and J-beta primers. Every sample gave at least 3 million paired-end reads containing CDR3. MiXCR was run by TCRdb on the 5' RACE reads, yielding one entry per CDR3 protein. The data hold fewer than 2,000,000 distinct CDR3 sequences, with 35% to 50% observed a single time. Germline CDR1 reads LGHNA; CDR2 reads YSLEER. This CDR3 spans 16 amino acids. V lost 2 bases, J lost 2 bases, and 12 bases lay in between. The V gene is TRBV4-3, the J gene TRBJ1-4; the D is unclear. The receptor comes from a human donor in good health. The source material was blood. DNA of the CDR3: TGCGCCAGCAGCCAAACAACACTTACTACTAATGAAAAACTGTTTTTT. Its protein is CASSQTTLTTNEKLFF.